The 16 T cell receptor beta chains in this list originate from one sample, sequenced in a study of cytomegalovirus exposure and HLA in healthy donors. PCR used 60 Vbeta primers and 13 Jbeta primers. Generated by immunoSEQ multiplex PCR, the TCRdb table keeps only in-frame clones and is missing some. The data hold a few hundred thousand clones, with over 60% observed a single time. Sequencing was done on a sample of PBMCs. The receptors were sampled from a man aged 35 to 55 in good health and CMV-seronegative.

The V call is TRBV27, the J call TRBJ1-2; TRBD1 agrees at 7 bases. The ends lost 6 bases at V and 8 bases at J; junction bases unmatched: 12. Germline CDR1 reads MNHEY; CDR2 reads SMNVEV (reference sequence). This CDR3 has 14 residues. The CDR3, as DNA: TGTGCCAGCAGCGATCGACAGGGTATGAAGGGCTACACCTTC. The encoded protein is CASSDRQGMKGYTF.

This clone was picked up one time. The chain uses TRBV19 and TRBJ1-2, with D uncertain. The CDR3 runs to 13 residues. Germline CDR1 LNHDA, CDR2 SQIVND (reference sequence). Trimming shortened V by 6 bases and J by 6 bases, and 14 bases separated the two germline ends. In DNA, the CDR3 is TGTGCCAGTAGCAATCAACTTCCGGATGGCTACACCTTC. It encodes CASSNQLPDGYTF.

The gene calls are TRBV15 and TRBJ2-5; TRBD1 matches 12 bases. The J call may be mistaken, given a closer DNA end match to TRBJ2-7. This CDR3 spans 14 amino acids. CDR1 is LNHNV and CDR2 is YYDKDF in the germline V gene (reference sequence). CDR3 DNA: TGTGCCACCAGCACGGGACAGGGGGCCGTCGAGCAGTACTTC. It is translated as CATSTGQGAVEQYF.

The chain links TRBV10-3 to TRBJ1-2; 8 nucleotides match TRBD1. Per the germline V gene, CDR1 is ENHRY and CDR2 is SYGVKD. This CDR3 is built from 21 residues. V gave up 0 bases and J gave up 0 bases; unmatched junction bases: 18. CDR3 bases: TGTGCCATCAGTGAGTCGGGAGGCAGGACTGAAACAGGGGGGACTAACTATGGCTACACCTTC. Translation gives CAISESGGRTETGGTNYGYTF.

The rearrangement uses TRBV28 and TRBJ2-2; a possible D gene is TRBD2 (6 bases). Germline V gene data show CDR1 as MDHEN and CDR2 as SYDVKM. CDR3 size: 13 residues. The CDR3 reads CASGGAVAGELFF. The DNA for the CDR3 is TGTGCAAGCGGAGGGGCTGTGGCCGGGGAGCTGTTTTTT. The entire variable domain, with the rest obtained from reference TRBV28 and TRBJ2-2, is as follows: DVKVTQSSRYLVKRTGEKVFLECVQDMDHENMFWYRQDPGLGLRLIYFSYDVKMKEKGDIPEGYSVSREKKERFSLILESASTNQTSMYLCASGGAVAGELFFGEGSRLTVL.

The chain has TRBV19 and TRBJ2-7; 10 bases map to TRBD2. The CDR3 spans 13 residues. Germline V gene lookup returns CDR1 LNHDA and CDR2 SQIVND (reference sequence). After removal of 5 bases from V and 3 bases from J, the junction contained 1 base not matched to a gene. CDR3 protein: CASSWTSGYEQYF. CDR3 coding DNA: TGTGCCAGTAGTTGGACTAGCGGCTACGAGCAGTACTTC.

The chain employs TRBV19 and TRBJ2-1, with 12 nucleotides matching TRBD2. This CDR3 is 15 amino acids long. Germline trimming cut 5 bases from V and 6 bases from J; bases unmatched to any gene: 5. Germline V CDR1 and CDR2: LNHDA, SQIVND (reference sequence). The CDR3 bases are TGTGCCAGTAGTTGGGGGACTAGCGGGTTCAATGAGCAGTTCTTC. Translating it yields CASSWGTSGFNEQFF.

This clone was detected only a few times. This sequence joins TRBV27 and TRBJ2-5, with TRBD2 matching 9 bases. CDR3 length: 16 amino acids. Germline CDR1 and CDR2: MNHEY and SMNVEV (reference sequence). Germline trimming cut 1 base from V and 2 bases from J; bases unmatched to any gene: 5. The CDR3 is CASSLFPAGGQETQYF. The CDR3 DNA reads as TGTGCCAGCAGTTTATTCCCAGCGGGGGGACAAGAGACCCAGTACTTC.

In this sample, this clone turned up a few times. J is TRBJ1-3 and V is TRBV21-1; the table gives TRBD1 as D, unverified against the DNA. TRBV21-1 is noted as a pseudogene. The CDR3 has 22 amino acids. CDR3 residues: CASSFGYRDSSLDTYSGNTIYF. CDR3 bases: TGTGCCAGCAGCTTCGGCTACCGGGACAGCAGCCTCGACACCTACTCTGGAAACACCATATATTTT.

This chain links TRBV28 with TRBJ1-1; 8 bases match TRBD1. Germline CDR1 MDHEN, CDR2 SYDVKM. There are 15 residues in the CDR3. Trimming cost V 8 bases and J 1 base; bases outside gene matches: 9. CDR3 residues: CASPSGTGRNTEAFF. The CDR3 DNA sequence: TGTGCCAGCCCGTCCGGGACAGGAAGGAACACTGAAGCTTTCTTT.

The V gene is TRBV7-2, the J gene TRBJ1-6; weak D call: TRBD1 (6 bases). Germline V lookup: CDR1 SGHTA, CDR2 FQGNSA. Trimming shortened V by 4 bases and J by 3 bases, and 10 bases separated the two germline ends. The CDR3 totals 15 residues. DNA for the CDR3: TGTGCCAGCAGCTCGACAGGAAACTATAATTCACCCCTCCACTTT. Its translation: CASSSTGNYNSPLHF.

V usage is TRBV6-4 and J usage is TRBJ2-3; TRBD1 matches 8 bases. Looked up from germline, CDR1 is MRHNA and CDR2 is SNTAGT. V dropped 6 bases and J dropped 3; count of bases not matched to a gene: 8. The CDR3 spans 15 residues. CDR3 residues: CASSEGQGNTDTQYF. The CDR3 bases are TGTGCCAGCAGCGAAGGACAGGGTAATACAGATACGCAGTATTTT.

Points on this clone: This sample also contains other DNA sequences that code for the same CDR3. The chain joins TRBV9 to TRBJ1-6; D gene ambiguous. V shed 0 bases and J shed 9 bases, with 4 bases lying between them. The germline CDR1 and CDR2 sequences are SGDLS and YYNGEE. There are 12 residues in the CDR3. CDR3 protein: CASSVGGSPLHF. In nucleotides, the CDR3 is TGTGCCAGCAGCGTAGGAGGTTCACCCCTCCACTTT. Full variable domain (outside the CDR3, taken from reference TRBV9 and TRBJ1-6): DSGVTQTPKHLITATGQRVTLRCSPRSGDLSVYWYQQSLDQGLQFLIQYYNGEERAKGNILERFSAQQFPDLHSELNLSSLELGDSALYFCASSVGGSPLHFGNGTRLTVT.

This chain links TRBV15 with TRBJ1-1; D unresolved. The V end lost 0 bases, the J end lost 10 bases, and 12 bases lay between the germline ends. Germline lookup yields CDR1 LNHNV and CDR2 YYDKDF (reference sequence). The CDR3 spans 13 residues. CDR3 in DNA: TGTGCCACCAGCAGAGATCTGAGGGTCGCAGCTTTCTTT. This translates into CATSRDLRVAAFF.

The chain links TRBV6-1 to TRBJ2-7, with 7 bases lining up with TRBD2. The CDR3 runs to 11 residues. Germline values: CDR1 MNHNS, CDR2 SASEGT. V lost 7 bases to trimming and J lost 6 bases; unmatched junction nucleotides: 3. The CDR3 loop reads CASTGLGEQYF. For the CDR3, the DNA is TGTGCCAGCACCGGACTAGGCGAGCAGTACTTC.

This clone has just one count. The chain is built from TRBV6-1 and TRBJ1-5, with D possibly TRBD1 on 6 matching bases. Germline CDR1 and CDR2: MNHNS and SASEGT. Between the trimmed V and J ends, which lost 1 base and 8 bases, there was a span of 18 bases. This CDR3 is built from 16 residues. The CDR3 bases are TGTGCCAGCAGTGAAGTTGGGACACCTAAGGCGGAGCCCCAGCATTTT. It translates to CASSEVGTPKAEPQHF.